This is a list of T cell receptor beta chains from one sample in a study of blood T cells in healthy people across ages. Using its own MiXCR run on the 5' RACE reads, TCRdb lists one record per CDR3 protein. The sample lists 1,300,000 or so distinct CDR3 sequences, approximately 59% seen once, with 5% to 7% in the top ten. Source material: blood. These receptors were obtained from a man aged 18-30 years in good health. Both conserved end residues are part of each CDR3. The order of the fields is J gene, V gene, CDR3 protein.

>TRBJ2-4|TRBV7-9
CASSLTGTGKNIQYF
>TRBJ2-3|TRBV10-3
CAISDGITDTQYF
>TRBJ2-1|TRBV5-5
CASRPEDIRAHEQFF
>TRBJ1-2|TRBV27
CASSSTTGLRGYTF
>TRBJ2-7|TRBV6-5
CAVRKDSYEQYF
>.|TRBV7-9
CASSTTRTSGRGGPYEQYF
>TRBJ1-1|TRBV2
CASSEGTNTEAFF
>TRBJ2-7|TRBV27
CASASTRGGYEQYF
>TRBJ1-2|TRBV10-3
CAISDLPGRPRIGGYTF
>TRBJ2-1|TRBV7-9
CASSLGLGTNEQFF
>TRBJ2-7|TRBV29-1
CSGALPAGEQYF
>TRBJ2-2|TRBV6-5
CASRQGVGELFF
>TRBJ1-6|TRBV20-1
CSALLPGHQSSYNSPLHF
>TRBJ2-6|TRBV11-2
CASSFNSETNVLTF
>TRBJ2-3|TRBV7-2
CASSLGASSGGTDTQYF
>TRBJ2-1|TRBV20-1
CSGDLGDNEQFF
>.|TRBV29-1
CSARRPGTHEQYF
>TRBJ1-4|TRBV20-1
CSASYRNNEKLFF
>TRBJ2-7|TRBV13
CASSSLTTGTGYPYEQYF